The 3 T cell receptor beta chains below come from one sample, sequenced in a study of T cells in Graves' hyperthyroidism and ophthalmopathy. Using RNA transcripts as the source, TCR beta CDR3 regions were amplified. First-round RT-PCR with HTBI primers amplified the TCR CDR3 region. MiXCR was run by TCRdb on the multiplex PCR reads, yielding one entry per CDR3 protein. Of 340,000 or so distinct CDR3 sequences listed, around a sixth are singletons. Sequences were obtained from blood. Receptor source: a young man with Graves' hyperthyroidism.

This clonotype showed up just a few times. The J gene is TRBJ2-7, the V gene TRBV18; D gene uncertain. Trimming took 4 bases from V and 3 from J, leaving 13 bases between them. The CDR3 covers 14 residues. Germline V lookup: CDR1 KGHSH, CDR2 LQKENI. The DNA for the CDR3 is TGTGCCAGCTCACTTAGGCAGAACTACTACGAGCAGTACTTC. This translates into CASSLRQNYYEQYF.

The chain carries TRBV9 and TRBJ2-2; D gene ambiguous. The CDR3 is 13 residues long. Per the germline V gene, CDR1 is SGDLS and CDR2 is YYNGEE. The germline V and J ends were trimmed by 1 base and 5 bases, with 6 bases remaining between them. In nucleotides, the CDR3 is TGTGCCAGCAGCGTATTTGTGACCGGGGAGCTGTTTTTT. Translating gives CASSVFVTGELFF.

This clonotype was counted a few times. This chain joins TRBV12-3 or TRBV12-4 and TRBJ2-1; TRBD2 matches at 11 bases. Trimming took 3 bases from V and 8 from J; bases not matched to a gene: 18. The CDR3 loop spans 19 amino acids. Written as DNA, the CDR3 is TGTGCCAGCAGTTTGTCGGACAGGGCCGAACTAGCGGGAGTCTATGAGCAGTTCTTC. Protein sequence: CASSLSDRAELAGVYEQFF.